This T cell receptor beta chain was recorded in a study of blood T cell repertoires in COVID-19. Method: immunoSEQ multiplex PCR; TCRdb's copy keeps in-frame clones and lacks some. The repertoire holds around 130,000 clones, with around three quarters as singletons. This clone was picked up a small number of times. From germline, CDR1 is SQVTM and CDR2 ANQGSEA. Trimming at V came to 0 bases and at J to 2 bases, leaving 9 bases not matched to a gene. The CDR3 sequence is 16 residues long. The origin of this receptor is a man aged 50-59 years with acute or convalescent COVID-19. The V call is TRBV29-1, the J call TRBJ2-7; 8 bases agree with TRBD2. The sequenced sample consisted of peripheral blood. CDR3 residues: CSVEDPGREGPYEQYF. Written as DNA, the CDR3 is TGCAGCGTTGAAGATCCAGGACGGGAGGGGCCCTACGAGCAGTACTTC.